This T cell receptor beta chain was obtained from a study of T cell responses to AZD1222 COVID-19 vaccine. Study-level results: Clonal diversity was possibly underestimated, and white British individuals and females predominated among donors.

A note on this clone: Its antigen is undetermined.

Some clones are missing from TCRdb's copy, which holds only in-frame ones; the method was immunoSEQ multiplex PCR. There are 120,000 to 150,000 clones in the sample; approximately 78% occur only once, and over 4% lies in the top ten. Here the sequenced sample was peripheral blood, taken on day 0 of MenACWY control vaccination. This sequence was found in an adult in good health.

In DNA, the CDR3 is TGTGCCATCAGTGAGTCTACCCGACAGGGGGCTGGGACGTTCTTC. This translates into CAISESTRQGAGTFF. The chain is built from TRBV10-3 and TRBJ2-1; 10 bases match TRBD1. The CDR3 is made up of 15 amino acids. Germline CDR1 ENHRY, CDR2 SYGVKD. The J segment lost 15 bases and the V segment lost 0 bases, leaving 11 bases of the junction unmatched.